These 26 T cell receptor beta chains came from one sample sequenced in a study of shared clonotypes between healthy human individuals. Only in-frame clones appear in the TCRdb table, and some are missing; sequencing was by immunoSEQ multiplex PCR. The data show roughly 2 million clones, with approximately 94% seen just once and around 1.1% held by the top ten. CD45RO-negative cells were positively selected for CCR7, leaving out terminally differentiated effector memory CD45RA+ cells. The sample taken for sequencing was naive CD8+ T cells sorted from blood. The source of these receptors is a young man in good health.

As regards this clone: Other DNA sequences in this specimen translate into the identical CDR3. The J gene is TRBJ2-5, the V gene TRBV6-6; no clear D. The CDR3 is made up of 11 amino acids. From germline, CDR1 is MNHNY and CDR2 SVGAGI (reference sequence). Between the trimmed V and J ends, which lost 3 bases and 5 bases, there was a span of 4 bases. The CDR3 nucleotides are TGTGCCAGCAGTTATTCTGAGACCCAGTACTTC. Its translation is CASSYSETQYF.

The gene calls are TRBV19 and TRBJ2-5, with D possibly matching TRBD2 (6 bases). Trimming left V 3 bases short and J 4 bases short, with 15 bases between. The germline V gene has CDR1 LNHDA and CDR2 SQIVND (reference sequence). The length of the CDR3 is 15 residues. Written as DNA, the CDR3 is TGTGCCAGTAGTATCCAGGACGGGAGTTTAGAGACCCAGTACTTC. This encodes CASSIQDGSLETQYF.

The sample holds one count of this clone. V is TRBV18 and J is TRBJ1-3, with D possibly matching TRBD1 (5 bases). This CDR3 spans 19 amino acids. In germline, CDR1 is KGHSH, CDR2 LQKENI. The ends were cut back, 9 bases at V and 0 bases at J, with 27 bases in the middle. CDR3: CASLEPLADGASSGNTIYF. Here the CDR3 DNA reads TGTGCCAGTCTGGAACCGCTTGCTGACGGGGCGAGCTCTGGAAACACCATATATTTT.

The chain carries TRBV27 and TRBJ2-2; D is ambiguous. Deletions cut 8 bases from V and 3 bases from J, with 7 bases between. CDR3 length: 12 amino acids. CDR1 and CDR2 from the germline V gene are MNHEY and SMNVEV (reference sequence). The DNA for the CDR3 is TGTGCCAGCGGGGAAGACACCGGGGAGCTGTTTTTT. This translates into CASGEDTGELFF.

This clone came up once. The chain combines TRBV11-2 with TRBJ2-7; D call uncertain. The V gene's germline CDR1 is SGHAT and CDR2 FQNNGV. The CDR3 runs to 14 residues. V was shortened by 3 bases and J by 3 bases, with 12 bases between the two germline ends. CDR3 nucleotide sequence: TGTGCCAGCAGCTTTAAACCTCCTAACTACGAGCAGTACTTC. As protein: CASSFKPPNYEQYF.

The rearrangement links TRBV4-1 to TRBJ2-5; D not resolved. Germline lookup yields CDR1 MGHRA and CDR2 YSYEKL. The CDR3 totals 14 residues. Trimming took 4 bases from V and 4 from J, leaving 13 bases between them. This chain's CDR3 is CASSPLPAGETQYF. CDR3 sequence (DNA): TGCGCCAGCAGCCCCCTCCCGGCAGGAGAGACCCAGTACTTC.

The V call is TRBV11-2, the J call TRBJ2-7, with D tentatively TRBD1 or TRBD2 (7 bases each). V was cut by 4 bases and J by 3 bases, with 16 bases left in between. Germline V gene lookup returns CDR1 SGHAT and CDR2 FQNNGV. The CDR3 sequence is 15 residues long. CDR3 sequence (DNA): TGTGCCAGCAGCTCCTCAGGGGGGGGAGGCTACGAGCAGTACTTC. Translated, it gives CASSSSGGGGYEQYF.

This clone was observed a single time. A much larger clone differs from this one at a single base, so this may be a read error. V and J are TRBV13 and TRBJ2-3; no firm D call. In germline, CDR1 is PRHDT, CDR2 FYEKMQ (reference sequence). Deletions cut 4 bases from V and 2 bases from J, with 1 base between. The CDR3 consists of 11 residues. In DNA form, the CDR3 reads TGTGCCAGCAGCTACACAGATACGCAGTATTTT. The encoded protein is CASSYTDTQYF.

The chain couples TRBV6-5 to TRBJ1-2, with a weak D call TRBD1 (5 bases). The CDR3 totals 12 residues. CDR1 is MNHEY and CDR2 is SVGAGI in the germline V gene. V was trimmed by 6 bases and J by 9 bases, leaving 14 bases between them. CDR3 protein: CASRDKGFRYTF. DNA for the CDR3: TGTGCCAGCAGGGACAAGGGATTTCGCTACACCTTC.

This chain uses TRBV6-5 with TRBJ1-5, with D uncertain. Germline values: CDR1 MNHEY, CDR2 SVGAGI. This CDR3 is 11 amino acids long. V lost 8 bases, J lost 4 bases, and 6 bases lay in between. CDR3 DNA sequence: TGTGCCAGCCGAATAAATCAGCCCCAGCATTTT. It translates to CASRINQPQHF.

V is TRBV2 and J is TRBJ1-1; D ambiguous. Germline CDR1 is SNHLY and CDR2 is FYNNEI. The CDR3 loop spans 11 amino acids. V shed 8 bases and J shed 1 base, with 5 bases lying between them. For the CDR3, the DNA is TGTGCCAGCTGGCCGAACACTGAAGCTTTCTTT. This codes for CASWPNTEAFF. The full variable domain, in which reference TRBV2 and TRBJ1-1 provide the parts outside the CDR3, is EPEVTQTPSHQVTQMGQEVILRCVPISNHLYFYWYRQILGQKVEFLVSFYNNEISEKSEIFDDQFSVERPDGSNFTLKIRSTKLEDSAMYFCASWPNTEAFFGQGTRLTVV.

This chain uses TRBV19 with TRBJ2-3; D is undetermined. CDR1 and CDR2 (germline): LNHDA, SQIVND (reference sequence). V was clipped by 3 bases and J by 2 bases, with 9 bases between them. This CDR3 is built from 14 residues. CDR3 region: CASSIILLTDTQYF. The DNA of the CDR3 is TGTGCCAGTAGTATCATTTTACTCACAGATACGCAGTATTTT.

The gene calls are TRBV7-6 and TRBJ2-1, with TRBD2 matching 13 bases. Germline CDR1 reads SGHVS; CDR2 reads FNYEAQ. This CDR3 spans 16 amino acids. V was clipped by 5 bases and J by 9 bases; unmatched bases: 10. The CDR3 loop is CASSPTSGRALIEQFF. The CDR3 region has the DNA TGTGCCAGCAGCCCTACTAGCGGGAGGGCCCTAATTGAGCAGTTCTTC.

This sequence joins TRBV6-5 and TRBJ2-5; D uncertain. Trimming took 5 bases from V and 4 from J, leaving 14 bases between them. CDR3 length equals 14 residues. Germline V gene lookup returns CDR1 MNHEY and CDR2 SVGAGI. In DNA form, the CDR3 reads TGTGCCAGCAGTCCGCAAGCCCTTGGAGAGACCCAGTACTTC. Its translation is CASSPQALGETQYF.

The CDR3 loop is CASSPPETQETQYF. CDR3 bases: TGTGCCAGCTCACCACCTGAAACTCAAGAGACCCAGTACTTC. The gene calls are TRBV18 and TRBJ2-5; D not certain. Germline V gives CDR1 KGHSH, CDR2 LQKENI. V shed 0 bases and J shed 2 bases, with 7 bases lying between them. This CDR3 comprises 14 residues.

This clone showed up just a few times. The CDR3 is CASKPRGLQNEKLFF. The CDR3 DNA is TGTGCCAGCAAACCCCGCGGACTGCAGAATGAAAAACTGTTTTTT. V gene TRBV25-1 combines with J gene TRBJ1-4; D is uncertain. CDR3 length: 15 amino acids. Germline CDR1 and CDR2: MGHDK and SYGVNS. The V and J ends lost 7 bases and 5 bases respectively, with 17 bases between them.

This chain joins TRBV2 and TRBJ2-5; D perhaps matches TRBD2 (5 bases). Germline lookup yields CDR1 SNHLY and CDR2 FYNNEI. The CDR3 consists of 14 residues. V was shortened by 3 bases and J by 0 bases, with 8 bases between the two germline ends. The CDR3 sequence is CASSDKRDQETQYF. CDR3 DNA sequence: TGTGCCAGCAGTGATAAGAGGGACCAAGAGACCCAGTACTTC.

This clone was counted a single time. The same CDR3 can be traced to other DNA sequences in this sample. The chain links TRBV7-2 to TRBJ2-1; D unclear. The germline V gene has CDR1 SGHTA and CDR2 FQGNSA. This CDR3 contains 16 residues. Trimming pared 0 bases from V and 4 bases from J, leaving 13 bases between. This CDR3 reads CASSLALGGSYNEQFF. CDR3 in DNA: TGTGCCAGCAGCTTAGCGCTTGGCGGATCTTACAATGAGCAGTTCTTC. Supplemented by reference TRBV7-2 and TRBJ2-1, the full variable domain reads GAGVSQSPSNKVTEKGKDVELRCDPISGHTALYWYRQSLGQGLEFLIYFQGNSAPDKSGLPSDRFSAERTGGSVSTLTIQRTQQEDSAVYLCASSLALGGSYNEQFFGPGTRLTVL.

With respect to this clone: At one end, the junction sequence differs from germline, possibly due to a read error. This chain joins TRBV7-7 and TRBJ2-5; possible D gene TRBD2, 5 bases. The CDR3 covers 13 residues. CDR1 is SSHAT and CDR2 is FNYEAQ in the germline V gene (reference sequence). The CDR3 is CASSLRREETQYF. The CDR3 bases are TGTGCTAGCAGCTTACGGCGGGAAGAGACCCAGTACTTC. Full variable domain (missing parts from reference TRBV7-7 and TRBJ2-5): GAGVSQSPRYKVTKRGQDVTLRCDPISSHATLYWYQQALGQGPEFLTYFNYEAQPDKSGLPSDRFSAERPEGSISTLTIQRTEQRDSAMYRCASSLRREETQYFGPGTRLLVL.

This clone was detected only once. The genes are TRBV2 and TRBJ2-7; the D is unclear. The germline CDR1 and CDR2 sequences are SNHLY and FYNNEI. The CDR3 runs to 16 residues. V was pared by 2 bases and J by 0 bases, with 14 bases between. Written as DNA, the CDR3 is TGTGCCAGCAGTGAATGGTGGAGAACCAGCTCCTACGAGCAGTACTTC. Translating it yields CASSEWWRTSSYEQYF.

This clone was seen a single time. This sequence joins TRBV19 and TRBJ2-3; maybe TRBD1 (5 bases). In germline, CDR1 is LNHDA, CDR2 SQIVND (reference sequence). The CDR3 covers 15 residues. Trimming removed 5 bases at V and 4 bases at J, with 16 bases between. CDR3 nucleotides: TGTGCCAGTAGTTTGTGGACACAACCATCAGATACGCAGTATTTT. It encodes CASSLWTQPSDTQYF.

The CDR3 region has the DNA TGTGCCAGCACCTTAGCGGAATACAATGAGCAGTTCTTC. Its translation: CASTLAEYNEQFF. The chain carries TRBV6-6 and TRBJ2-1; perhaps TRBD2 as D (6 bases). V dropped 7 bases and J dropped 4 bases, with 11 bases sitting between them. CDR3 length: 13 residues. The germline gives CDR1 MNHNY, CDR2 SVGAGI (reference sequence).

The chain's CDR3 is CASSLAGGGLNTEAFF. The DNA for the CDR3 is TGCGCCAGCAGCCTGGCCGGGGGGGGATTGAACACTGAAGCTTTCTTT. The rearrangement joins TRBV4-1 to TRBJ1-1, with D perhaps matching TRBD1 (5 bases). Trimming removed 4 bases from V and 0 bases from J, with 15 bases in between. Germline V gives CDR1 MGHRA, CDR2 YSYEKL. The CDR3 runs 16 residues.

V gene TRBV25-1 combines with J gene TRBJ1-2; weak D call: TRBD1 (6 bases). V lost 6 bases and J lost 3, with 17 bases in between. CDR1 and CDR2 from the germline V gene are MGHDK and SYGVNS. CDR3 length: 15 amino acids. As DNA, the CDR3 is TGTGCCAGCAGCCCCTTTGGGTCAGGGGACTATGGCTACACCTTC. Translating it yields CASSPFGSGDYGYTF.

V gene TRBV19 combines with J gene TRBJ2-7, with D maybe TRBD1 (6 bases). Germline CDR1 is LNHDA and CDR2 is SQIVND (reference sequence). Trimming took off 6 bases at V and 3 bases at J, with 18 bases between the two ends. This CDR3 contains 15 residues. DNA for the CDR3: TGTGCCAGTAGCCTCTTTGGTGGGGGCAGCTACGAGCAGTACTTC. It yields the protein CASSLFGGGSYEQYF.

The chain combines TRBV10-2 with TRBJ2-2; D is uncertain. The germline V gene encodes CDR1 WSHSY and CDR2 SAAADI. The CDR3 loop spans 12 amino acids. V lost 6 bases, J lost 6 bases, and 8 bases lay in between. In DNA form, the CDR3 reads TGCGCCAGCAGCCTTACTGCCGGGGAGCTGTTTTTT. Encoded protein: CASSLTAGELFF.